A single sample is the source of the 19 T cell receptor beta chains below, sequenced in a study of identical twins. MiXCR, run by TCRdb on the 5' RACE reads, gives a single entry per CDR3 protein. Seen here are 600,000 to 800,000 distinct CDR3 sequences, around 21% observed once, and the top ten hold 4% to 5.5%. These data also formed part of another study, on T cells expressing NK-cell markers.

The sequenced material came from PBMCs. Receptors originate from a woman younger than 30 in good health.

This clonotype was recorded at least ten times. The chain has TRBV7-2 and TRBJ2-1; D is uncertain. V was pared by 2 bases and J by 0 bases, with 5 bases between. This CDR3 is built from 14 residues. Per the germline V gene, CDR1 is SGHTA and CDR2 is FQGNSA. This CDR3 is CASSLPSSYNEQFF. The CDR3 DNA is TGTGCCAGCAGCTTACCTAGCTCCTACAATGAGCAGTTCTTC.

The chain is built from TRBV6-5 and TRBJ2-5; 8 positions match TRBD1. The CDR3 is 14 residues long. V was pared by 4 bases and J by 3 bases, with 4 bases of the junction left unmatched. Germline V lookup: CDR1 MNHEY, CDR2 SVGAGI. The CDR3 is CASSSQQGEETQYF. CDR3 DNA: TGTGCCAGCAGTTCGCAACAGGGGGAAGAGACCCAGTACTTC.

This clonotype was observed a few times. CDR3 nucleotide sequence: TGCAGTGCTAGCCTGGTTGAGGAGCAGTACTTC. This translates into CSASLVEEQYF. The chain recombines TRBV20-1 with TRBJ2-7; D unresolved. Germline V gene data show CDR1 as DFQATT and CDR2 as SNEGSKA (reference sequence). V lost 3 bases and J lost 7, with 10 bases in between. The CDR3 spans 11 residues.

The chain carries TRBV6-5 and TRBJ1-1, with D uncertain. The V end was cut by 1 base, the J end by 1 base, with 7 bases between. In germline, CDR1 is MNHEY, CDR2 SVGAGI. This CDR3 contains 14 residues. The CDR3 region is CASSYLGENTEAFF. The DNA of the CDR3 is TGTGCCAGCAGTTACTTAGGAGAGAACACTGAAGCTTTCTTT.

This clonotype has just a few counts. The chain joins TRBV20-1 to TRBJ2-5; D ambiguous. The V end was cut by 1 base, the J end by 5 bases, with 8 bases between. Looked up from germline, CDR1 is DFQATT and CDR2 is SNEGSKA (reference sequence). This CDR3 has 12 residues. The CDR3 DNA follows: TGCAGTGCTAGAGTCGGTGTGGAGACCCAGTACTTC. The encoded protein is CSARVGVETQYF.

The chain is built from TRBV12-3 or TRBV12-4 and TRBJ2-2; D perhaps matches TRBD1 (6 bases). V dropped 5 bases and J dropped 5 bases, with 15 bases sitting between them. The length of the CDR3 is 15 residues. Written as DNA, the CDR3 is TGTGCCAGCAGTCGGCAACAGGGTTGGACCGGGGAGCTGTTTTTT. Its translation: CASSRQQGWTGELFF.

This clonotype was counted between two and nine times. This chain connects TRBV6-5 to TRBJ1-1; D gene ambiguous. The germline gives CDR1 MNHEY, CDR2 SVGAGI. V lost 4 bases and J lost 1, with 7 bases in between. This CDR3 has 13 amino acids. For the CDR3, the DNA is TGTGCCAGCAGTTCCCAGACGAACACTGAAGCTTTCTTT. Its translation is CASSSQTNTEAFF.

The rearrangement uses TRBV5-6 and TRBJ1-1; 8 bases fit TRBD1. CDR1 SGHDT and CDR2 YYEEEE come from the germline V gene. This CDR3 is 15 amino acids long. Trimming took 2 bases from V and 3 from J; bases not matched to a gene: 6. Here the CDR3 reads CASSFLDREDTEAFF. The CDR3 DNA sequence: TGTGCCAGCAGCTTCCTGGACAGGGAGGACACTGAAGCTTTCTTT. The whole variable domain, filled in from reference TRBV5-6 and TRBJ1-1, reads DAGVTQSPTHLIKTRGQQVTLRCSPKSGHDTVSWYQQALGQGPQFIFQYYEEEERQRGNFPDRFSGHQFPNYSSELNVNALLLGDSALYLCASSFLDREDTEAFFGQGTRLTVV.

The chain employs TRBV27 and TRBJ1-5; D gene unclear. This CDR3 contains 13 residues. Germline V lookup: CDR1 MNHEY, CDR2 SMNVEV (reference sequence). V shed 3 bases and J shed 5 bases, with 8 bases lying between them. Written as DNA, the CDR3 is TGTGCCAGCAGTTTCGAGGCCTATCAGCCCCAGCATTTT. It translates to CASSFEAYQPQHF.

This clonotype was found a few times. The chain links TRBV4-2 to TRBJ2-7, with no clear D. V was clipped by 0 bases and J by 2 bases, with 11 bases between them. Germline V gene data show CDR1 as LGHNA and CDR2 as YNFKEQ. This CDR3 spans 15 amino acids. CDR3 sequence: CASSQDRKRPYEQYF. Here the CDR3 DNA reads TGTGCCAGCAGCCAAGACCGGAAGCGACCCTACGAGCAGTACTTC.

This clonotype was observed a single time. The chain employs TRBV4-3 and TRBJ2-1; no firm D call. The CDR3 has 13 amino acids. The V gene's germline CDR1 is LGHNA and CDR2 YSLEER. Between the trimmed V and J ends, which lost 0 bases and 12 bases, there was a span of 12 bases. CDR3 residues: CASSQDWGSSQFF. CDR3 coding DNA: TGCGCCAGCAGCCAAGATTGGGGTTCATCGCAGTTCTTC.

The genes are TRBV12-3 or TRBV12-4 and TRBJ2-3; D gene unclear. This CDR3 contains 15 residues. V was trimmed by 4 bases and J by 0 bases, leaving 11 bases between them. The chain's CDR3 is CASSSSISSTDTQYF. The DNA for the CDR3 is TGTGCCAGCAGTTCCTCCATCTCTAGCACAGATACGCAGTATTTT.

This clonotype was observed a few times. V gene TRBV6-2 or TRBV6-3 combines with J gene TRBJ2-1; TRBD1 is a possible D gene (6 bases). CDR3 length: 15 amino acids. Deletions cut 6 bases from V and 7 bases from J, with 19 bases between. Germline loops: CDR1 MNHEY, CDR2 SVGEGT. The CDR3, as DNA: TGTGCCAGCAGCCAGGGGACCAGCGAGAGTAATGAGCAGTTCTTC. This encodes CASSQGTSESNEQFF.

The genes are TRBV30 and TRBJ1-1; D is ambiguous. V lost 5 bases to trimming and J lost 0 bases, with 4 bases between them. This CDR3 spans 11 amino acids. Germline-derived CDR1 and CDR2 are GTSNPN and SVGIG (reference sequence). The CDR3 reads CAWVMNTEAFF. As DNA, the CDR3 is TGTGCCTGGGTTATGAACACTGAAGCTTTCTTT.

The chain joins TRBV6-1 to TRBJ2-7; 7 nucleotides line up with TRBD2. The CDR3 has 18 residues. The J segment lost 7 bases and the V segment lost 6 bases, leaving 24 bases of the junction unmatched. Looked up from germline, CDR1 is MNHNS and CDR2 is SASEGT. CDR3 coding DNA: TGTGCCAGCAGCCCGACGGTCCTTCGCGGGGGACGCTCGCGGGAGCAGTACTTC. Its translation: CASSPTVLRGGRSREQYF.

This clonotype was seen a few times. This chain joins TRBV12-3 or TRBV12-4 and TRBJ2-1; D tentatively reads TRBD1 or TRBD2 (5 bases each). With 6 bases removed from V and 9 bases from J, the gap between germline ends came to 21 bases. The CDR3 is 15 residues long. CDR3 coding DNA: TGTGCCAGCAGCCCCCGGGGAGCGAGAAGGGGTGAGCAGTTCTTC. It specifies CASSPRGARRGEQFF.

This clonotype was seen a few times. The chain uses TRBV20-1 and TRBJ1-1; no clear D gene. The CDR3 has 12 amino acids. Germline V gives CDR1 DFQATT, CDR2 SNEGSKA (reference sequence). V lost 1 base and J 0 bases, leaving 3 bases between the germline ends. The chain's CDR3 is CSARVVNTEAFF. The CDR3 DNA is TGCAGTGCTAGAGTCGTGAACACTGAAGCTTTCTTT.

Comment on this clonotype: Sequence at one end of the junction differs from germline and may be a read error. The V gene is TRBV12-3 or TRBV12-4, the J gene TRBJ2-1, with 11 bases aligning to TRBD2. The CDR3 totals 13 residues. Here the CDR3 reads CASSWDSGGGRIF. CDR3 DNA: TGTGCCAGCAGTTGGGATAGCGGGGGGGGCAGGATCTTC.

This clonotype was seen only a few times. This chain joins TRBV7-3 and TRBJ2-1; TRBD1 might be the D (6 bases). Trimming took off 1 base at V and 7 bases at J, with 14 bases between the two ends. The CDR3 is made up of 15 amino acids. Germline CDR1 reads SGHTA; CDR2 reads FQGTGA. The chain's CDR3 is CASSLNRGNRNEQFF. The CDR3 coding sequence is TGTGCCAGCAGCTTAAATAGGGGGAACCGGAATGAGCAGTTCTTC. Variable domain in full (rest from reference TRBV7-3 and TRBJ2-1): GAGVSQTPSNKVTEKGKYVELRCDPISGHTALYWYRQSLGQGPEFLIYFQGTGAADDSGLPNDRFFAVRPEGSVSTLKIQRTERGDSAVYLCASSLNRGNRNEQFFGPGTRLTVL.